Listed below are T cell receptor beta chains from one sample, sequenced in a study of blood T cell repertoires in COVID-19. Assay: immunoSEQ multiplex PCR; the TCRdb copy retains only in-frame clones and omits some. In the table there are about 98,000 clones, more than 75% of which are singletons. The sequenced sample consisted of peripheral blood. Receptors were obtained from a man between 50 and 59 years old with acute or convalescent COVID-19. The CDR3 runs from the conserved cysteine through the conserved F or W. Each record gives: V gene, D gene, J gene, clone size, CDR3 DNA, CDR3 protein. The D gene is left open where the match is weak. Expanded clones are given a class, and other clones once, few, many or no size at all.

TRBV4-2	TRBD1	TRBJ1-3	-	TGTGCCAGCAGCCAAGTTGGCGGTAGAGACAGGGGAGCCACCATATATTTT	CASSQVGGRDRGATIYF
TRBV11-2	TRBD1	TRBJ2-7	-	TGTGCCAGCAGCTCCGGGACAGCCCACGAGCAGTACTTC	CASSSGTAHEQYF
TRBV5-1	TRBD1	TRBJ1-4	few	TGCGCCAGCAGCTTGTCGACAGGGGTAAATGAAAAACTGTTTTTT	CASSLSTGVNEKLFF
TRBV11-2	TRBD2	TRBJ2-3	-	TGTGCCAGCAGCTTGCTAGCGGGTAACACAGATACGCAGTATTTT	CASSLLAGNTDTQYF
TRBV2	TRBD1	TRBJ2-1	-	TGTGCCAGCAGGGAGGACAGGGGGCTGAACAATGAGCAGTTCTTC	CASREDRGLNNEQFF
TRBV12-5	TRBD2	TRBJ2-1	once	TGTGCTAGTGGCCCCGGACTAGCGGGCGGTGAGCAGTTCTTC	CASGPGLAGGEQFF
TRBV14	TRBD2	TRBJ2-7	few	TGTGCCAGCAGCCAGGTTAGCGGGAGATACGAGCAGTACTTC	CASSQVSGRYEQYF
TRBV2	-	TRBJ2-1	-	TGTGCCAGCAGTGTCCGGCCAGCAGGCAATGAGCAGTTCTTC	CASSVRPAGNEQFF
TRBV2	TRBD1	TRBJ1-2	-	TGTGCCAGCAGTATGGGGTGGACAGGGCCCTATGGCTACACCTTC	CASSMGWTGPYGYTF
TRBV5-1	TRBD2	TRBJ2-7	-	TGCGCCAGCAGCCCCCATTCACCGGGACTAGCGTACGAGCAGTACTTC	CASSPHSPGLAYEQYF
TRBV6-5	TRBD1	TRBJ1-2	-	TGTGCCAGCAGTACGGGACAGGGGGGAAACTATGGCTACACCTTC	CASSTGQGGNYGYTF
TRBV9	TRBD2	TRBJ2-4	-	TGTGCCAGCAGCCCACCTAGCGGTTCTGGGAACATTCAGTACTTC	CASSPPSGSGNIQYF
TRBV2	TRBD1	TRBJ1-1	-	TGTGCCAGCCATGAGGACAGGGCTGAAGCTTTCTTT	CASHEDRAEAFF
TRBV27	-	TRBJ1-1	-	TGTGCCAGCAGTTCCCCCCAGGGTATGAACACTGAAGCTTTCTTT	CASSSPQGMNTEAFF
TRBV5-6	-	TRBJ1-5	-	TGTGCCAGCAGTCTCCAACAGGTTCCAGGGGCAGCCCAGCATTTT	CASSLQQVPGAAQHF
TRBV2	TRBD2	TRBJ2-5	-	TGTGCCAGCAGTGAAGAGGCTAGCGGGAGGGGTTTGGTGGATGAAGAGACCCAGTACTTC	CASSEEASGRGLVDEETQYF
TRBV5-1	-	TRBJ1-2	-	TGCGCCAGCAGCTTGTTTCGGGTCGACTATGGCTACACCTTC	CASSLFRVDYGYTF
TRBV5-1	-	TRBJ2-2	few	TGCGCCAGCAGGGAGAAACAGGGCACCGGGGAGCTGTTTTTT	CASREKQGTGELFF
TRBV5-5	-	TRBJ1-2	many	TGTGCCAGCAGCTTCGACGGGGACTATGGCTACACCTTC	CASSFDGDYGYTF
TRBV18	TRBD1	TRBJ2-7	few	TGTGCCAGCTCCCGACAGGGGGCGTCCTACGAGCAGTACTTC	CASSRQGASYEQYF
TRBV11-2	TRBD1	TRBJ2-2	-	TGTGCCAGCAGCCCCATGGACAGGGGTCTGTTTTTT	CASSPMDRGLFF
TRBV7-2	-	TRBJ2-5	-	TGTGCCAGCAGCTCCTACCTCCAAGAGACCCAGTACTTC	CASSSYLQETQYF
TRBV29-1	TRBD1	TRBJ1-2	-	TGCAGCGTTGAAGAGTTGGACAGGAGGGATGGCTACACCTTC	CSVEELDRRDGYTF
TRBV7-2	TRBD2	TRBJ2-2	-	TGTGCCAGCAGACAAGGACTAGCGGGAACCGGGGAGCTGTTTTTT	CASRQGLAGTGELFF
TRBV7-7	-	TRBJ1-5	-	TGTGCCAGCAGCCCATCCTACAGGGTATCGGATCAGCCCCAGCATTTT	CASSPSYRVSDQPQHF
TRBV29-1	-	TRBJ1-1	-	TGCAGCGGCGCCCAGGGTGGAACTGAAGCTTTCTTT	CSGAQGGTEAFF
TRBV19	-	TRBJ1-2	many	TGTGCCAGTAGATACGGTTCCAACTATGGCTACACCTTC	CASRYGSNYGYTF
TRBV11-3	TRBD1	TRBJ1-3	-	TGTGCCAGCAGCACCCACAGGGGGCTGCAAGGAAACACCATATATTTT	CASSTHRGLQGNTIYF
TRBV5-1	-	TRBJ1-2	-	TGCGCCAGCAGCTTGGACCTATCGGAGGGCTACACCTTC	CASSLDLSEGYTF
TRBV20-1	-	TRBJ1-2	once	TGCAGTGCTAGGGACATGTATCGCTACACCTTC	CSARDMYRYTF
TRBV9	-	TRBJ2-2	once	TGTGCCAGCAGCCCCCAAATGAGTACCGGGGAGCTGTTTTTT	CASSPQMSTGELFF
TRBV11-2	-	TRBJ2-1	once	TGTGCCAGCAGCTCCAGGAGACAGGAGGTCGATGAGCAGTTCTTC	CASSSRRQEVDEQFF
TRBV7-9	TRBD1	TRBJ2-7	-	TGTGCCGAGGGGACAGAGGTCTACGAGCAGTACTTC	CAEGTEVYEQYF
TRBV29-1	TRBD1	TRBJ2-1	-	TGCAGCGTTGAAACAGGGGGTAGGGATGAGCAGTTCTTC	CSVETGGRDEQFF
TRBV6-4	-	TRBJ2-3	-	TGTGCCAGCAGTGACAAGCACACAGATACGCAGTATTTT	CASSDKHTDTQYF
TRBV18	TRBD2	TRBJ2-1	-	TGTGCCAGCTCACCCACTCGGGGGGTAGGAAATGAGCAGTTCTTC	CASSPTRGVGNEQFF
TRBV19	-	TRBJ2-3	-	TGTGCCAGTAGTATCCTAGCCCGAGGTACGCAGTATTTT	CASSILARGTQYF
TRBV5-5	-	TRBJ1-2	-	TGTGCCAGCAGCTTGTCCGACGGGAACTATGGCTACACCTTC	CASSLSDGNYGYTF
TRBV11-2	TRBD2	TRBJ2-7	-	TGTGCCAGCAGCCCTCTGGGTAGCGGGAGGACCTACGAGCAGTACTTC	CASSPLGSGRTYEQYF
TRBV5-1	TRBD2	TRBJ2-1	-	TGCGCCAGCAGCTTGTCTAGCGGGAGTTCCAATGAGCAGTTCTTC	CASSLSSGSSNEQFF
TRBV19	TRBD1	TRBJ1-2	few	TGTGCCAGTAGTATGACAGGGAACTATGGCTACACCTTC	CASSMTGNYGYTF
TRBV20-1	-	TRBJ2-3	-	TGCAGTGCCAGTCCTTTGGCTAGTCTCTTTACGCAGTATTTT	CSASPLASLFTQYF
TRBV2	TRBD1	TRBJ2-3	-	TGTGCCAGCCAGCGACAGGGGGTAGGAGCAGATACGCAGTATTTT	CASQRQGVGADTQYF
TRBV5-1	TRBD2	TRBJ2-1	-	TGCGCCAGCAAGCCCGGGACTAGCACGAATGAGCAGTTCTTC	CASKPGTSTNEQFF
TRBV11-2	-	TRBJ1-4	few	TGTGCCAGCAGCTTACGTAGCCCAACTAATGAAAAACTGTTTTTT	CASSLRSPTNEKLFF
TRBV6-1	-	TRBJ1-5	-	TGTGCCAGCAGTGAAGTTAACAGGGCTAGCAATCAGCCCCAGCATTTT	CASSEVNRASNQPQHF
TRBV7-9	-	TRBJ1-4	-	TGTGCCAGCAGCCCAGGGGCGGGTGAAAAACTGTTTTTT	CASSPGAGEKLFF
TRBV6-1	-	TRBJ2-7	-	TGTGCCAGCAGTGAACCCCCGGTCCCCTACGAGCAGTACTTC	CASSEPPVPYEQYF
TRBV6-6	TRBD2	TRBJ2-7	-	TGTGCCAGCAGTCCGGGACTAGCGGGAGGGCAGCCCTACGAGCAGTACTTC	CASSPGLAGGQPYEQYF
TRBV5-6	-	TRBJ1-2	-	TGTGCCAGCAGCAGTCAGGTCGGGGTATGGAATGGCTACACCTTC	CASSSQVGVWNGYTF